Given below is one TCR beta chain in context. Its binding antigen is unknown. Per-base quality was not reported, and no clone a single base away is much larger than it. The source of the sample is a study of T cells in tuberculosis listed by TCRdb under 2018. For context, the study as a whole: In the study, CD1B tetramers and high-throughput TCR immunosequencing were combined to characterize T cells specific for the mycobacterial lipid antigen glucose monomycolate (GMM). A South African clinical cohort compared IGRA-negative adolescents, IGRA-positive adolescents with latent tuberculosis and adults with active tuberculosis, 10 to 11 per group. Active tuberculosis patient PBMC were archived before or within 7 days of starting standard anti-tuberculosis treatment.

Germline trimming amounts to 3 bases on V and 7 bases on J, with 7 as the count of junction bases outside the gene matches. The germline V gene (reference sequence) provides CDR1 SEHNR and CDR2 FQNEAQ. Inclusive of the bounding cysteine and phenylalanine, the CDR3 is 17 residues long. Only the CDR3 portion is preserved as DNA: 51 bases, with reading frame beginning at the first base. The label giving this sample's time point can be read as: new active TB diagnosis, blood taken before or within 7 days of starting treatment. Active tuberculosis patients were HIV-seronegative South African adults aged 18 years or older with a new diagnosis. Confirmation of active tuberculosis was based on positive sputum smear microscopy and/or a positive M. tuberculosis culture. Immunosequencing was performed on unsorted cryopreserved PBMC and covered around 100,000 T cells per clinical donor on average. The immunoSEQ multiplex PCR assay was used to generate TCR libraries, with TCR-beta and/or TCR-alpha/delta assays applied to each sample. Amplified TCR libraries were sequenced on the Illumina high-throughput platform. The study's own analysis went as follows. Clustering and dimensionality reduction relied on pairwise TCRdist distances among GMM-specific receptors from T cells that were either sorted ex vivo or expanded in vitro. Each clinical repertoire was scored by mean NN-distance, the average TCRdist to the nearest 10% of tetramer-positive reference sequences. GEM TCR motif frequency was calculated as the fraction of unique TCRs that matched known GEM sequences in V/J usage and CDR3 length. Active tuberculosis was classified by linear discriminant analysis with leave-one-out cross-validation, implemented in scikit-learn. TCRdb mirrors the immuneACCESS table, restricted to in-frame sequences. Some clones are absent from its copies; in checked studies, under half trace to an unresolved V gene, and the reason for the others is unknown. The D gene and trimming were derived from the DNA, and the V and J assignments and clone size from that table. The sample table records about 49,000 clones; nearly 95% of these occur just once. Around 1.4% of the sample is held by the ten biggest clonotypes.

Beyond this particular receptor, the publication reports: The smaller NN-distances were partly driven by shorter CDR3-alpha lengths in active tuberculosis patients, and the difference for TCR-beta did not reach statistical significance. An accuracy of approximately 90% (AUROC over 0.8) was reached by a classifier using the diverse GMM-specific repertoire, compared with about 70% accuracy when GEM motif frequencies were used. Clinical samples were chosen by availability of cryopreserved specimens, and active tuberculosis cases were adults while controls were adolescents. Compared with IGRA-negative controls, TCR-alpha repertoires from active tuberculosis had smaller mean NN-distances to GMM-specific TCRs, which suggests clonal expansion of these TCRs.

The chain employs TRBV7-9 and TRBJ2-1; TRBD2 lines up with 15 middle nucleotides. The source of this sequence is an adult with tuberculosis. The sample here was PBMCs, taken at tuberculosis diagnosis. This receptor has the CDR3 CASSFPWTSGRGNEQFF. The sequenced DNA: TGTGCCAGCAGCTTCCCCTGGACTAGCGGGAGGGGTAATGAGCAGTTCTTC.